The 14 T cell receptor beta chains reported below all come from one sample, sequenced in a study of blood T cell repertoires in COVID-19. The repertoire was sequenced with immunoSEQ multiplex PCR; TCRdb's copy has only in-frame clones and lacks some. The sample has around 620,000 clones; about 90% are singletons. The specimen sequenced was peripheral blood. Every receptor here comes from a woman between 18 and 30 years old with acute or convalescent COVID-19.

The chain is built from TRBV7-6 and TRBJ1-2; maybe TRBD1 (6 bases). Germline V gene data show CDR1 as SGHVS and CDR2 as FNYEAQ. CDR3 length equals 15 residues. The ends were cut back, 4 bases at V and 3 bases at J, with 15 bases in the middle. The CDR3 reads CASSSLQGLHYGYTF. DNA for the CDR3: TGTGCCAGCAGCTCCCTACAGGGACTACACTATGGCTACACCTTC.

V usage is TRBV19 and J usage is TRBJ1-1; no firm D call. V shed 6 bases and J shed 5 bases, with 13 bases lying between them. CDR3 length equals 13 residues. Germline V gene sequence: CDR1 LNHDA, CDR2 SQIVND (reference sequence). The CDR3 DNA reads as TGTGCCAGTAGCCTTCCCCGGTTGACTGAAGCTTTCTTT. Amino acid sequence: CASSLPRLTEAFF.

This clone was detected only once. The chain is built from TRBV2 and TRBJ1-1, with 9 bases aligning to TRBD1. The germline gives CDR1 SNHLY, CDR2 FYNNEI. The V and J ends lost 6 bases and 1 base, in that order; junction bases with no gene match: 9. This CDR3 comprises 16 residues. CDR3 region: CASRRGGQGENTEAFF. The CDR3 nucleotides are TGTGCCAGCAGAAGGGGGGGACAGGGTGAGAACACTGAAGCTTTCTTT. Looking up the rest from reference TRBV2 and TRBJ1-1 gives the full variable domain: EPEVTQTPSHQVTQMGQEVILRCVPISNHLYFYWYRQILGQKVEFLVSFYNNEISEKSEIFDDQFSVERPDGSNFTLKIRSTKLEDSAMYFCASRRGGQGENTEAFFGQGTRLTVV.

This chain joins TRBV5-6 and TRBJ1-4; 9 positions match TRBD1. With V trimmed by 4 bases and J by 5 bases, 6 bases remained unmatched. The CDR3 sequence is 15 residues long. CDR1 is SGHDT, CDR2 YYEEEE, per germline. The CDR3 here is CASSPDRGWNEKLFF. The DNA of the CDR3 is TGTGCCAGCAGCCCTGACAGGGGGTGGAATGAAAAACTGTTTTTT.

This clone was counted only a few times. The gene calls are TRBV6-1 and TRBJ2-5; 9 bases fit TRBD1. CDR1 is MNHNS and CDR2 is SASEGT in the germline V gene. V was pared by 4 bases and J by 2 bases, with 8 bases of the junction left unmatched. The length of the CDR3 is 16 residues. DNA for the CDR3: TGTGCCAGCAGTGGCCTACGAGGGACAGGGCAAGAGACCCAGTACTTC. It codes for CASSGLRGTGQETQYF.

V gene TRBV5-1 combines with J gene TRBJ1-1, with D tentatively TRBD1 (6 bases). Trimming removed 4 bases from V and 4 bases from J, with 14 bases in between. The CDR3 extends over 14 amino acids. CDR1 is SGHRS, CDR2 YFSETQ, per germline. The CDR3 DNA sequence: TGCGCCAGCAGCCTATGGGAGGGGGTCACTGAAGCTTTCTTT. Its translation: CASSLWEGVTEAFF. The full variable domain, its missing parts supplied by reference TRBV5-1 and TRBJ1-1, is KAGVTQTPRYLIKTRGQQVTLSCSPISGHRSVSWYQQTPGQGLQFLFEYFSETQRNKGNFPGRFSGRQFSNSRSEMNVSTLELGDSALYLCASSLWEGVTEAFFGQGTRLTVV.

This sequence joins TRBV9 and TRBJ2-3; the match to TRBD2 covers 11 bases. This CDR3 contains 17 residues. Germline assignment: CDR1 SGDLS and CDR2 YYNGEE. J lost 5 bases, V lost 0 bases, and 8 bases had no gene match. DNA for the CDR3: TGTGCCAGCAGCGTAGTCGGTAGCGGGGGGGCTCTAGATACGCAGTATTTT. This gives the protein CASSVVGSGGALDTQYF.

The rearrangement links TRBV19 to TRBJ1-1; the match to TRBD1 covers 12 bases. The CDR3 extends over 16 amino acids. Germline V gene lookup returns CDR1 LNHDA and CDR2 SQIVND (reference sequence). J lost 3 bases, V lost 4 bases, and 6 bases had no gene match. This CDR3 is CASSSRDRGPYTEAFF. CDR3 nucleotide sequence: TGTGCCAGTAGTAGCCGGGACAGGGGGCCTTACACTGAAGCTTTCTTT.

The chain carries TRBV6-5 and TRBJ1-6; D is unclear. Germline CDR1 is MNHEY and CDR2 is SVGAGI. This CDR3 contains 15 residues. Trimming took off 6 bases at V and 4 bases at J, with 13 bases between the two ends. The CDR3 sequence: CASRGPGAYNSPLHF. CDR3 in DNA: TGTGCCAGCAGGGGCCCGGGAGCATATAATTCACCCCTCCACTTT.

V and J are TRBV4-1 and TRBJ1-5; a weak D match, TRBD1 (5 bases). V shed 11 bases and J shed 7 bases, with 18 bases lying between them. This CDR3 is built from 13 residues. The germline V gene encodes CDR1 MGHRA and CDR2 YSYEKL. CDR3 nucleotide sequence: TGCGCCTCCGGCCCGACTAGGGGCCAGCCCCAGCATTTT. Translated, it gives CASGPTRGQPQHF.

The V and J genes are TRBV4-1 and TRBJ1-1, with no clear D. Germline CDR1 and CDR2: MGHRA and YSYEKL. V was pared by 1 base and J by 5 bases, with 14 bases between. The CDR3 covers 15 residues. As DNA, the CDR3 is TGCGCCAGCAGCCAAGCGGCAGGCCTGGAAACTGAAGCTTTCTTT. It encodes CASSQAAGLETEAFF.

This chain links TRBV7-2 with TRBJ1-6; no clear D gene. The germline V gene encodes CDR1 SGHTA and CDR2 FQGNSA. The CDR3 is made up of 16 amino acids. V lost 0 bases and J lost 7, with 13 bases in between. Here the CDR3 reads CASSLAPATANSPLHF. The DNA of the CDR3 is TGTGCCAGCAGCTTAGCGCCCGCCACAGCCAATTCACCCCTCCACTTT. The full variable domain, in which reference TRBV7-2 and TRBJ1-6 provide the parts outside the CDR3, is GAGVSQSPSNKVTEKGKDVELRCDPISGHTALYWYRQSLGQGLEFLIYFQGNSAPDKSGLPSDRFSAERTGGSVSTLTIQRTQQEDSAVYLCASSLAPATANSPLHFGNGTRLTVT.

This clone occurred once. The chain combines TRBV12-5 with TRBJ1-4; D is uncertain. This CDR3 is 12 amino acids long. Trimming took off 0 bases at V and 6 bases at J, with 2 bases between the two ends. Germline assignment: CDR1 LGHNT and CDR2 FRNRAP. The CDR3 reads CASGLVYEKLFF. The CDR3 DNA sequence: TGTGCTAGTGGTTTGGTCTATGAAAAACTGTTTTTT.

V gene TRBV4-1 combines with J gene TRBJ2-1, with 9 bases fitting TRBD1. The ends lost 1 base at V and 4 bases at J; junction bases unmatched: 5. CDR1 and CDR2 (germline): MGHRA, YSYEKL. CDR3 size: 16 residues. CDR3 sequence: CASSQGGDRAYNEQFF. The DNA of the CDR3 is TGCGCCAGCAGCCAAGGGGGGGACAGGGCTTACAATGAGCAGTTCTTC.